This T cell receptor (beta chain) is drawn from a study of T-cell reconstitution after alpha-beta-depleted transplantation in children. Study findings and constraints: At around two months after transplant, the alpha-beta T cells were reportedly derived from several hundred expanded clones that came from non-depleted graft cells. The high TCRbeta diversity at day 60 in some patients came from surviving recipient T cells and thymic progenitors. At one year after transplant, newly produced T cells mostly accounted for T-cell counts and diversity.

At least ten counts were recorded for this clonotype. The antigen is undetermined. TCRbeta library preparation incorporated unique molecular identifiers. MiXCR was run by TCRdb on the PCR reads, yielding one entry per CDR3 protein. The table has approximately 99,000 distinct CDR3 sequences, roughly 6.1% seen once. Trimming cost V 4 bases and J 0 bases, with 8 bases left between them. The germline CDR1 and CDR2 sequences are SEHNR and FQNEAQ (reference sequence). There are 14 residues in the CDR3. This receptor was taken from a male patient aged 2 to 9 who had a stem cell transplant for acute lymphoblastic leukemia, so the T cells may come from the graft donor. This chain joins TRBV7-9 and TRBJ2-3; no firm D call. The specimen was PBMCs, mostly from graft donor cells, collected 360 days after TCRalphabeta/CD19-depleted stem cell transplant. The CDR3 sequence: CASSWSRSTDTQYF. CDR3 DNA: TGTGCCAGCAGCTGGTCCCGCAGCACAGATACGCAGTATTTT.